This TCR beta chain was obtained from a study of a mutant IDH1 vaccine in newly diagnosed glioma. Time point reported: week 35, safety follow-up. It was 300 ug of mutant IDH1 20-mer peptide that made up each vaccine dose, given with topical imiquimod. Assay used: immunoSEQ multiplex PCR; TCRdb lists only in-frame clones, some missing. The table has tens of thousands of clones, about 74% seen once; the top ten hold 4.5% to 5%. This clone was detected only a few times. The antigen is unknown. There are 16 residues in the CDR3. V shed 2 bases, J shed 7 bases, and the junction held 6 bases outside the gene matches. The germline V gene encodes CDR1 MNHEY and CDR2 SMNVEV (reference sequence).

The material sequenced was PBMCs, taken from a glioma patient whose treatment included an IDH1 peptide vaccine. This sequence was found in a man between 45 and 60 years old with glioma. The chain employs TRBV27 and TRBJ1-6, with 9 bases aligning to TRBD1. The DNA for the CDR3 is TGTGCCAGCAGTTTAGTAGGGACAGGGTCAAATTCACCCCTCCACTTT. It is translated as CASSLVGTGSNSPLHF.